The subject of this entry is one T cell receptor beta chain. Each replicate PCR on the sorted subsets used 200 to 250 ng DNA (approximately 33,000 T cell genomes). Repertoires were generated with immunoSEQ multiplex PCR, while TCRdb's copy carries only in-frame clones and drops some. Found here are approximately 1.1 million clones, 75% to 80% of them singletons; the top ten hold about 0.52%. Nashville, Tennessee was home to all donors, each a Caucasian adult. The data originate from a study of shared clonotypes between healthy human individuals. CDR3 size: 15 residues. Germline CDR1 ENHRY, CDR2 SYGVKD. The germline V and J ends were trimmed by 8 bases and 0 bases, with 15 bases remaining between them.

The sequenced sample consisted of memory CD4+ T cells from PBMCs. The subset here: CD45RA-negative fraction. The receptor was derived from a young man in good health. Some clones in this sample may be carry-over from other donors' samples. This sequence joins TRBV10-3 and TRBJ2-3, with D tentatively TRBD1 (6 bases). The CDR3: CAISDRTTSTDTQYF. CDR3 in DNA: TGTGCCATCTCCGACAGGACAACTAGCACAGATACGCAGTATTTT.